These T cell receptor beta chains were read from a single sample in a study of blood T cell repertoires in COVID-19. Repertoires were generated with immunoSEQ multiplex PCR, while TCRdb's copy carries only in-frame clones and drops some. The repertoire holds 110,000 or so clones, about 87% seen once, with approximately 4.4% in the top ten. Sequencing was carried out using peripheral blood. The receptors stem from a woman between 45 and 60 years old with acute or convalescent COVID-19. Each CDR3 is given with its conserved first and last residue. D genes are given only for firm matches. A clone size is listed for some rows: how often the clone was seen (once, few, many), or a class if it is expanded.

j_call | d_call | v_call | clone_size | cdr3_nt | cdr3_aa
TRBJ2-1 | . | TRBV27 | . | TGTGCCAGCAGTTTATCTGAGAGCTCCTACAATGAGCAGTTCTTC | CASSLSESSYNEQFF
TRBJ1-5 | . | TRBV13 | . | TGTGCCAGCAGCTTAGAGAGGGGGTTCGGTAGCAATCAGCCCCAGCATTTT | CASSLERGFGSNQPQHF
TRBJ2-1 | . | TRBV6-5 | . | TGTGCCAGCAGTTACTCCGCCTACAATGAGCAGTTCTTC | CASSYSAYNEQFF
TRBJ1-4 | . | TRBV15 | . | TGTGCCACCAGCAGAGTACAGGGAACTAATGAAAAACTGTTTTTT | CATSRVQGTNEKLFF
TRBJ2-7 | TRBD2 | TRBV15 | . | TGTGCCACCAGCGGTAGTAGCGGGCCCAGCTCCTACGAGCAGTACTTC | CATSGSSGPSSYEQYF
TRBJ2-5 | TRBD1 | TRBV6-5 | . | TGTGCCAGCAGACTACAGGGGGCCAAAGAGACCCAGTACTTC | CASRLQGAKETQYF
TRBJ2-7 | . | TRBV5-1 | . | TGCGCCAGCAGCTTGACGGACAGCCTCTACGAGCAGTACTTC | CASSLTDSLYEQYF
TRBJ2-1 | . | TRBV5-1 | . | TGCGCCAGCAGCTTAGTAGGAGGTGCGAGCTACAATGAGCAGTTCTTC | CASSLVGGASYNEQFF
TRBJ2-7 | . | TRBV3-1/TRBV3-2 | . | TGTGCCAGCAGCCAAGACCCAAAACGGCAGGTCTTC | CASSQDPKRQVF
TRBJ1-5 | TRBD1 | TRBV5-6 | . | TGTGCCAGCAGCCGGGGACAGGGGGTGACTCAGCCCCAGCATTTT | CASSRGQGVTQPQHF
TRBJ2-2 | . | TRBV28 | . | TGTGCCAGCAGTTTCCGACAGCCTAATGAGGCCGGGGAGCTGTTTTTT | CASSFRQPNEAGELFF
TRBJ2-7 | . | TRBV7-2 | once | TGTGCCAGCAGCTTATTGGAGCAGTCCTACGAGCAGTACTTC | CASSLLEQSYEQYF
TRBJ2-1 | TRBD1 | TRBV18 | . | TGTGCCAGCTCACCTACGCTCGGACAGGGATTCGCCAATGAGCAGTTCTTC | CASSPTLGQGFANEQFF
TRBJ2-5 | . | TRBV6-5 | . | TGTGCCAGCAGTTACTCCTCACAGGGACGTGGGGAGACCCAGTACTTC | CASSYSSQGRGETQYF
TRBJ2-2 | . | TRBV6-5 | . | TGTGCCAGCAGTTACAGTGGGGGAGGCACCGGGGAGCTGTTTTTT | CASSYSGGGTGELFF
TRBJ1-1 | TRBD1 | TRBV5-4 | . | TGTGCCAGCAGCGTAGACAGGGCTAACACTGAAGCTTTCTTT | CASSVDRANTEAFF
TRBJ1-5 | TRBD1 | TRBV4-1 | . | TGCGCCAGCAGCCCGGAACAGGGGACACAGCCCCAGCATTTT | CASSPEQGTQPQHF
TRBJ1-3 | . | TRBV5-8 | . | TGTGCCAGCAGCTTTGGGGCGGCAGGAAACACCATATATTTT | CASSFGAAGNTIYF
TRBJ1-1 | . | TRBV4-1 | . | TGCGCCAGCAGCCTCTTCGGGGGGGCCGACACTGAAGCTTTCTTT | CASSLFGGADTEAFF
TRBJ1-1 | . | TRBV5-1 | . | TGCGCCAGCAGCTTGGAAAGGGGGAACACTGAAGCTTTCTTT | CASSLERGNTEAFF
TRBJ1-2 | TRBD1 | TRBV11-2 | . | TGTGCCAGCAGCGTAGTAAGGGGACAGCGCTATGGCTACACCTTC | CASSVVRGQRYGYTF
TRBJ1-5 | . | TRBV19 | . | TGTGCCAGTAGCCCCGTGGGGGGAGGGCAGCCCCAGCATTTT | CASSPVGGGQPQHF
TRBJ1-5 | TRBD1 | TRBV10-1 | . | TGCGCCAACTGGACAGGGGGCCGAGTAGACAATCAGCCCCAGCATTTT | CANWTGGRVDNQPQHF
TRBJ2-7 | TRBD1 | TRBV4-3 | few | TGCGCCAGCAGCCAAGACAGGGGGCCCTACGAGCAGTACTTC | CASSQDRGPYEQYF
TRBJ1-6 | TRBD1 | TRBV27 | once | TGTGCCAGCAGTACCGGACAGGGCCTTTCACCCCTCCACTTT | CASSTGQGLSPLHF
TRBJ1-2 | . | TRBV2 | . | TGTGCCATCGAGGGCAGGGGATACGGCTACACCTTC | CAIEGRGYGYTF
TRBJ1-4 | . | TRBV28 | few | TGTGCCAGCAGTTTATGGGCCTCCTACCGGGACACCTCAACTAATGAAAAACTGTTTTTT | CASSLWASYRDTSTNEKLFF
TRBJ1-3 | . | TRBV21-1 | . | TGTGCCCCGGCGGGACAGGTCGTTCGCGGGGGAAACACCATATATTTT | CAPAGQVVRGGNTIYF
TRBJ2-6 | . | TRBV7-9 | . | TGTGCCAGCAGCTTAATCGGGTCTGGGGCCAACGTCCTGACTTTC | CASSLIGSGANVLTF
TRBJ1-2 | TRBD1 | TRBV29-1 | . | TGCAGCGTGGGGACAGGGAGCTATGGCTACACCTTC | CSVGTGSYGYTF
TRBJ1-1 | TRBD1 | TRBV6-5 | . | TGTGCCAGCAGTTCGACATCCCGGACTACCAGGGGGGTCGCTTTCTTT | CASSSTSRTTRGVAFF
TRBJ2-3 | . | TRBV27 | . | TGTGCCAGCAGATCGAGGATGAGTACGCAGTATTTT | CASRSRMSTQYF
TRBJ1-1 | . | TRBV7-6 | few | TGTGCCAGCAGCCCTCCTGAGGGCCTGAACACTGAAGCTTTCTTT | CASSPPEGLNTEAFF
TRBJ2-3 | TRBD2 | TRBV24-1 | . | TGTGCCACCAGTGAACCGCAGGGGCTAGCGGGAGGAGATACGCAGTATTTT | CATSEPQGLAGGDTQYF
TRBJ1-6 | TRBD1 | TRBV4-1 | . | TGCGCCAGCAGCCCCGACAGGGTGCACTCACCCCTCCACTTT | CASSPDRVHSPLHF
TRBJ1-2 | . | TRBV7-2 | . | TGTGCCAGCAGCTTAGCGTCAAACTATGGCTACACCTTC | CASSLASNYGYTF
TRBJ1-4 | . | TRBV24-1 | . | TGTGCCACCAGTGATTCACGGGGGGCCGGTGAAAAACTGTTTTTT | CATSDSRGAGEKLFF
TRBJ2-5 | TRBD2 | TRBV20-1 | . | TGCAGTGCTAGTGGGGGGGGTCGGTCAGAGACCCAGTACTTC | CSASGGGRSETQYF
TRBJ1-3 | TRBD1 | TRBV4-1 | . | TGCGCCAGCAGCCAAAGGACAGGGAAAGGAAACACCATATATTTT | CASSQRTGKGNTIYF
TRBJ2-3 | . | TRBV12-5 | . | TGTGCTAGTGGTTGGGGGGGCACAGATACGCAGTATTTT | CASGWGGTDTQYF
TRBJ2-7 | . | TRBV18 | . | TGTGCCAGCTCAATACAGGGTTGGGAGCAGTACTTC | CASSIQGWEQYF
TRBJ1-1 | . | TRBV2 | . | TGTGCCAGCAAAGGAGGGCCATTACTATCGGACACTGAAGCTTTCTTT | CASKGGPLLSDTEAFF
TRBJ2-5 | TRBD1 | TRBV6-1 | once | TGTGCCAGCAGTGATCGAGGGGGCCCCTGGCAAGAGACCCAGTACTTC | CASSDRGGPWQETQYF
TRBJ2-7 | TRBD1 | TRBV27 | once | TGTGCCAGCAGGGGGACAGGGGGATACGAGCAGTACTTC | CASRGTGGYEQYF
TRBJ1-1 | . | TRBV6-4 | . | TGTGCCAGCAGTGACTCGAGCGTAAGGGGGACCACTGAAGCTTTCTTT | CASSDSSVRGTTEAFF
TRBJ2-7 | . | TRBV18 | . | TGTGCCAGCTCCCCCGGGGGGCTCGAGCAGTACTTC | CASSPGGLEQYF
TRBJ1-4 | TRBD1 | TRBV11-2 | . | TGTGCCAGCAGTTCTCTACAGGGGGCTGGAGAAAAACTGTTTTTT | CASSSLQGAGEKLFF
TRBJ1-1 | . | TRBV28 | . | TGTGCCAGCAGTTCACAGGGACGGAGGACTGAAGCTTTCTTT | CASSSQGRRTEAFF
TRBJ1-1 | . | TRBV5-1 | . | TGCGCCAGCAGCCGACCCGGAGAGGGCCCGAACACTGAAGCTTTCTTT | CASSRPGEGPNTEAFF
TRBJ1-1 | . | TRBV19 | . | TGTGCCAGTAAGGTTCAGGGAGGACCGAGCACTGAAGCTTTCTTT | CASKVQGGPSTEAFF
TRBJ2-7 | TRBD1 | TRBV7-9 | . | TGTGCCAGCAGCCACCCCGGGACAGGGGTGCACGAGCAGTACTTC | CASSHPGTGVHEQYF
TRBJ1-6 | . | TRBV7-9 | . | TGTGCCAGCAGCCCTGACCTGGGCCGGTATAATTCACCCCTCCACTTT | CASSPDLGRYNSPLHF
TRBJ2-7 | TRBD2 | TRBV27 | . | TGTGCCAGCAGTTGGGGACTAGCGGGAGTTGGGGAGGAGCAGTACTTC | CASSWGLAGVGEEQYF